A single sample gave rise to the 25 T cell receptor beta chains below, sequenced in a study of T-cell memory formation after mild COVID-19. In TCRdb, the 5' RACE reads were re-called with MiXCR into one record per CDR3 protein. The sample has 400,000 to 500,000 distinct CDR3 sequences, approximately 18% seen once; the top ten hold about 22%. Source material: PBMCs or a T cell subset sorted from them (not recorded which). These receptors were obtained from a man between 18 and 29 years old who had mild COVID-19 (a few samples of this study predate the infection). Cell type and time point are not known.

The rearrangement links TRBV6-2 or TRBV6-3 to TRBJ2-2, with a weak D call TRBD1 (6 bases). V was pared by 10 bases and J by 0 bases, with 15 bases between. CDR1 MNHEY and CDR2 SVGEGT come from the germline V gene. CDR3 size: 15 residues. The CDR3 sequence is CATYEGVANTGELFF. As DNA, the CDR3 is TGTGCCACCTATGAGGGGGTAGCGAACACCGGGGAGCTGTTTTTT.

CDR3 DNA sequence: TGCGCCAGCAGCCAAGATTCCTACGAGCAGTACGTC. Its translation: CASSQDSYEQYV. This rearrangement joins TRBV4-3 to TRBJ2-7; the D is unclear. This CDR3 is built from 12 residues. Trimming stripped 0 bases from V and 1 base from J, with 1 base between. From germline, CDR1 is LGHNA and CDR2 YSLEER.

The chain joins TRBV5-1 to TRBJ2-7; TRBD2 aligns across 7 bases. The germline V gene encodes CDR1 SGHRS and CDR2 YFSETQ. CDR3 length: 13 residues. The V and J ends lost 5 bases and 7 bases, in that order; junction bases with no gene match: 9. In DNA form, the CDR3 reads TGCGCCAGCAGTTCTAGCGGCTCGGGGGAGCAGTACTTC. The encoded protein is CASSSSGSGEQYF.

This clonotype showed up just a few times. The rearrangement uses TRBV2 and TRBJ2-5, with D possibly matching TRBD2 (5 bases). Looked up from germline, CDR1 is SNHLY and CDR2 is FYNNEI. The CDR3 sequence is 12 residues long. V lost 10 bases and J 4 bases, leaving 13 bases between the germline ends. The CDR3 protein is CATIGRGETQYF. Here the CDR3 DNA reads TGTGCCACCATAGGCCGGGGAGAGACCCAGTACTTC.

This clonotype has just a few counts. The V call is TRBV5-1, the J call TRBJ2-6, with D tentatively TRBD2 (5 bases). The ends were cut back, 0 bases at V and 15 bases at J, with 7 bases in the middle. Germline V gene sequence: CDR1 SGHRS, CDR2 YFSETQ. The CDR3 runs to 11 residues. CDR3 DNA sequence: TGCGCCAGCAGCTTGGCCGGGGACCTGACTTTC. Protein product: CASSLAGDLTF. The whole variable domain, remainder taken from reference TRBV5-1 and TRBJ2-6, is KAGVTQTPRYLIKTRGQQVTLSCSPISGHRSVSWYQQTPGQGLQFLFEYFSETQRNKGNFPGRFSGRQFSNSRSEMNVSTLELGDSALYLCASSLAGDLTFGAGSRLTVL.

This clonotype was observed a few times. The genes are TRBV7-9 and TRBJ2-2; D uncertain. CDR1 and CDR2 from the germline V gene are SEHNR and FQNEAQ (reference sequence). The V gene lost 5 bases and the J gene lost 4 bases, with 11 bases spanning the gap. The CDR3 length is 14 residues. The CDR3: CASSALRGTGELFF. CDR3 coding DNA: TGTGCCAGCAGCGCTTTACGTGGCACCGGGGAGCTGTTTTTT.

This clonotype has a handful of counts. The chain couples TRBV12-3 or TRBV12-4 to TRBJ2-1; 13 bases line up with TRBD2. V shed 5 bases and J 7 bases; nucleotides not matched to a gene: 5. This CDR3 is built from 15 residues. The DNA for the CDR3 is TGTGCCAGCAGTATACCGGGACTAGCGGGAAATGAGCAGTTCTTC. Translating it yields CASSIPGLAGNEQFF.

This chain uses TRBV3-1 with TRBJ1-2; 7 bases are a match to TRBD1. The CDR3 has 15 residues. V shed 0 bases and J 6 bases; nucleotides not matched to a gene: 7. Per germline, CDR1 LGHDT and CDR2 YNNKEL (reference sequence). CDR3: CASSQDLWDSNGYTF. The CDR3 region has the DNA TGTGCCAGCAGCCAAGACCTCTGGGACAGCAATGGCTACACCTTC.

The rearrangement links TRBV7-2 to TRBJ1-5; D ambiguous. Germline values: CDR1 SGHTA, CDR2 FQGNSA. The CDR3 extends over 14 amino acids. The ends were cut back, 1 base at V and 11 bases at J, with 15 bases in the middle. The CDR3: CASSLVQWAEAQHF. CDR3 bases: TGTGCCAGCAGCTTAGTCCAGTGGGCGGAGGCCCAGCATTTT.

The chain uses TRBV6-1 and TRBJ2-5; D uncertain. The CDR3 runs 13 residues. Germline V gene lookup returns CDR1 MNHNS and CDR2 SASEGT. Trimming pared 7 bases from V and 5 bases from J, leaving 14 bases between. The CDR3 here is CASTETTWETQYF. The CDR3 nucleotides are TGTGCCAGCACCGAGACAACGTGGGAGACCCAGTACTTC.

This clonotype was recorded many times. This chain joins TRBV15 and TRBJ1-2; 12 nucleotides agree with TRBD1. This CDR3 contains 19 residues. V trimming: 1 base; J trimming: 5 bases; junction bases outside the gene matches: 14. Germline V CDR1 and CDR2: LNHNV, YYDKDF (reference sequence). The CDR3 DNA follows: TGTGCCACCAGCAGAGGACTCCGGGACAGGGGGCGCAGAGGATATGGCTACACCTTC. Protein product: CATSRGLRDRGRRGYGYTF.

This clonotype has a handful of counts. The rearrangement joins TRBV27 to TRBJ1-6; TRBD1 agrees at 7 bases. The CDR3 length is 17 residues. V shed 7 bases, J shed 12 bases, and the junction held 21 bases outside the gene matches. Per the germline V gene, CDR1 is MNHEY and CDR2 is SMNVEV (reference sequence). The CDR3 region has the DNA TGTGCCAGCAATACAAGCCCTCAGACAGGGTGGTTAGGACCCCTCCACTTT. As protein: CASNTSPQTGWLGPLHF.

The chain has TRBV6-1 and TRBJ2-3; 10 bases align to TRBD2. Trimming at V came to 2 bases and at J to 4 bases, leaving 6 bases not matched to a gene. The V gene's germline CDR1 is MNHNS and CDR2 SASEGT. The CDR3 length is 16 residues. CDR3 DNA: TGTGCCAGCAGTGAAACGGGACTAGCGTACTCAGATACGCAGTATTTT. Its translation: CASSETGLAYSDTQYF.

This clonotype was detected ten times or more. The gene calls are TRBV4-1 and TRBJ1-5, with no clear D. Germline V CDR1 and CDR2: MGHRA, YSYEKL. CDR3 length: 17 residues. Trimming shortened V by 1 base and J by 5 bases, and 18 bases separated the two germline ends. The CDR3 DNA is TGCGCCAGCAGCCAAGCGGGTTGGCCAGTAAAAGATCAGCCCCAGCATTTT. Protein sequence: CASSQAGWPVKDQPQHF.

The chain recombines TRBV12-3 or TRBV12-4 with TRBJ1-1; TRBD1 might be the D (6 bases). The V and J ends lost 6 bases and 2 bases respectively, with 16 bases between them. This CDR3 is built from 15 residues. The CDR3 protein is CASSELTGSNTEAFF. The CDR3 region has the DNA TGTGCCAGCAGCGAACTTACAGGGTCTAACACTGAAGCTTTCTTT.

V gene TRBV7-8 combines with J gene TRBJ1-1; TRBD1 agrees at 7 bases. This CDR3 is built from 15 residues. Trimming removed 1 base from V and 6 bases from J; junction bases left unmatched: 8. The germline gives CDR1 SGHVS, CDR2 FQNEAQ. CDR3 protein: CASSLGSFRGAEAFF. CDR3 sequence (DNA): TGTGCCAGCAGCTTAGGGTCTTTCAGGGGGGCTGAAGCTTTCTTT.

This clonotype was counted between two and nine times. This rearrangement joins TRBV5-1 to TRBJ2-7; TRBD2 matches 8 bases. V lost 1 base, J lost 4 bases, and 7 bases stayed unmatched. In germline, CDR1 is SGHRS, CDR2 YFSETQ. This CDR3 comprises 15 residues. Here the CDR3 DNA reads TGCGCCAGCAGCTTGTACGGGGGGGAACTTTACGAGCAGTACTTC. It encodes CASSLYGGELYEQYF.

The CDR3 loop reads CASSLYGTRAGGELFF. The CDR3 DNA is TGTGCCAGCAGCTTATACGGAACTAGGGCGGGCGGGGAGCTGTTTTTT. The chain carries TRBV7-6 and TRBJ2-2, with D perhaps matching TRBD2 (5 bases). Germline CDR1 SGHVS, CDR2 FNYEAQ. V was clipped by 2 bases and J by 7 bases, with 17 bases between them. CDR3 length: 16 residues.

This clonotype has only a few counts. The chain joins TRBV12-3 or TRBV12-4 to TRBJ1-1, with 7 bases fitting TRBD1. Losses at the gene ends were 6 bases for V and 5 bases for J; bases not matched to a gene: 12. The CDR3 is 15 residues long. The CDR3 protein is CASRFTTGVRTEAFF. The DNA of the CDR3 is TGTGCCAGCAGGTTCACCACAGGGGTTCGAACTGAAGCTTTCTTT.

This clonotype was counted ten times or more. The V and J genes are TRBV30 and TRBJ2-7; D remains ambiguous. This CDR3 region has 12 residues. CDR1 GTSNPN and CDR2 SVGIG come from the germline V gene (reference sequence). V gave up 6 bases and J gave up 5 bases, with 14 bases separating them. The CDR3: CACGPIWDEQYF. In DNA form, the CDR3 reads TGTGCCTGTGGGCCGATCTGGGACGAGCAGTACTTC.

This clonotype turned up a few times. The chain links TRBV18 to TRBJ2-7; possible D gene TRBD1, 6 bases. The CDR3 is 14 residues long. Deletions cut 5 bases from V and 2 bases from J, with 13 bases between. CDR1 KGHSH and CDR2 LQKENI come from the germline V gene. The CDR3: CASSAGTLAYEQYF. The DNA for the CDR3 is TGTGCCAGCTCAGCCGGGACACTCGCCTACGAGCAGTACTTC.

The rearrangement links TRBV7-2 to TRBJ1-1; 10 bases match TRBD1. Germline lookup yields CDR1 SGHTA and CDR2 FQGNSA. The CDR3 sequence is 15 residues long. The trim removed 5 bases at V and 6 bases at J, leaving 9 bases unmatched. The CDR3 loop is CASSDRTGGIPEAFF. In DNA, the CDR3 is TGTGCCAGCAGCGACCGGACAGGGGGAATCCCTGAAGCTTTCTTT.

This clonotype has a handful of counts. The chain has TRBV7-6 and TRBJ2-3; TRBD2 matches 14 bases. V shed 2 bases, J shed 2 bases, and the junction held 6 bases outside the gene matches. The CDR3 spans 18 residues. In germline, CDR1 is SGHVS, CDR2 FNYEAQ. The DNA for the CDR3 is TGTGCCAGCAGCTTAAGGACTAGCGGGGGGTTTAACACAGATACGCAGTATTTT. It encodes CASSLRTSGGFNTDTQYF. Together with reference TRBV7-6 and TRBJ2-3, the CDR3 gives the full variable domain: GAGVSQSPRYKVTKRGQDVALRCDPISGHVSLYWYRQALGQGPEFLTYFNYEAQQDKSGLPNDRFSAERPEGSISTLTIQRTEQRDSAMYRCASSLRTSGGFNTDTQYFGPGTRLTVL.

This clonotype was detected only a few times. The V gene is TRBV7-9, the J gene TRBJ1-2, with TRBD1 matching 7 bases. V gave up 10 bases and J gave up 8 bases; unmatched junction bases: 16. Germline CDR1 and CDR2: SEHNR and FQNEAQ (reference sequence). This CDR3 is built from 14 residues. Written as DNA, the CDR3 is TGTGCCACCACCCCGAGGGACAGTAGCGGAGGCTACACCTTC. It specifies CATTPRDSSGGYTF.

This clonotype was seen a few times. The chain employs TRBV6-1 and TRBJ2-3, with 7 bases that match TRBD1. Trimming cost V 11 bases and J 3 bases; bases outside gene matches: 14. The CDR3 length is 15 residues. Germline CDR1 is MNHNS and CDR2 is SASEGT. The DNA of the CDR3 is TGTGCCGGGCTCCTAGGTGGACAGGCAACAGATACGCAGTATTTT. Protein product: CAGLLGGQATDTQYF.